The table lists the clone carrying this T cell receptor (beta chain) with a few counts. Looked up from germline, CDR1 is SGHAT and CDR2 is FQNNGV. The V end was cut by 4 bases, the J end by 7 bases, with 20 bases between. The CDR3 extends over 17 amino acids. The sample comes from a study of blood T cell repertoires in COVID-19. Study overall: The United States, Italy and Spain were the sources of the acute and convalescent COVID-19 samples. In each case, the material was cDNA or gDNA derived from T cells, B-cell-depleted T cells, or PBMCs.

Original data processing: Counts of nucleated cells, estimated from reference gene primer amplification, were obtained. Profiled with immunoSEQ multiplex PCR; TCRdb holds only in-frame clones, not every one. For V, J and clone size, that table is used; D and trimming come from the DNA. The repertoire includes about 140,000 clones, approximately 88% of them detected once, and around 5% sits in the top ten. This sequence originates from a human donor in a cohort sampled during active COVID-19. The sample taken for sequencing was peripheral blood. This chain links TRBV11-2 with TRBJ1-6, with TRBD1 as a possible D gene (5 bases). The CDR3 coding sequence is TGTGCCAGCAGCTCAGAGGTGGGCAGGGCGATAAATTCACCCCTCCACTTT. Protein: CASSSEVGRAINSPLHF.